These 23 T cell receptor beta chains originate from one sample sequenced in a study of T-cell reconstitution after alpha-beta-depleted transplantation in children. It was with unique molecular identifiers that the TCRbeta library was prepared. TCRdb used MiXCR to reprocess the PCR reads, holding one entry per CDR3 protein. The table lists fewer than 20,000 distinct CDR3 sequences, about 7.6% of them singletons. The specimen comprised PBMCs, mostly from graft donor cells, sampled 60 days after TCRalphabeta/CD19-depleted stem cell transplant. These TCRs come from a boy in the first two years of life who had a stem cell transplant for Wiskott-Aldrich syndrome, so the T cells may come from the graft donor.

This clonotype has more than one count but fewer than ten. The CDR3 DNA reads as TGTGCCAGCAGCTCATCAGGGGGCGATAACTATGGCTACACCTTC. It yields the protein CASSSSGGDNYGYTF. The rearrangement joins TRBV7-2 to TRBJ1-2, with 8 bases matching TRBD1. The CDR3 contains 15 residues. V lost 4 bases and J lost 1; bases outside the gene matches: 5. Germline V lookup: CDR1 SGHTA, CDR2 FQGNSA.

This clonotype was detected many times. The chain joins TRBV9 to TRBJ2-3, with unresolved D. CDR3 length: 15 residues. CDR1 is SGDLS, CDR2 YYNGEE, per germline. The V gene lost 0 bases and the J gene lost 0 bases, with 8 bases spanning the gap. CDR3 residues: CASSVVGWSTDTQYF. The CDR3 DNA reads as TGTGCCAGCAGCGTAGTAGGGTGGAGCACAGATACGCAGTATTTT.

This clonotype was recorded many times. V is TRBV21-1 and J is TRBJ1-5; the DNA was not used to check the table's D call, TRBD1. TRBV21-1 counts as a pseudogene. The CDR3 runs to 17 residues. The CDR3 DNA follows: TGTGCCAGCAGCAAAGTTAGGCAGGGGCTTTGGGAACAGCCCCAGCATTTT. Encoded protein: CASSKVRQGLWEQPQHF.

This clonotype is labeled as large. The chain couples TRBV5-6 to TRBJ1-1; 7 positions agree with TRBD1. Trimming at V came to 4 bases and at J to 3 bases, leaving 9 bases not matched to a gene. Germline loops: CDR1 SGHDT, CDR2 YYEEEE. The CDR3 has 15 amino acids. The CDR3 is CASSLTGTVDTEAFF. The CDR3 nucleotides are TGTGCCAGCAGCCTTACAGGGACAGTGGACACTGAAGCTTTCTTT.

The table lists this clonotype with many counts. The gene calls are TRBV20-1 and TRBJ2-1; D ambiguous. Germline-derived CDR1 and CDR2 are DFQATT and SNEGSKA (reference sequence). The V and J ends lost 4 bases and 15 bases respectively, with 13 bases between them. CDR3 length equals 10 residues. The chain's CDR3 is CSATLGSSFF. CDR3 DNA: TGCAGTGCTACCCTAGGATCGTCGTTCTTC.

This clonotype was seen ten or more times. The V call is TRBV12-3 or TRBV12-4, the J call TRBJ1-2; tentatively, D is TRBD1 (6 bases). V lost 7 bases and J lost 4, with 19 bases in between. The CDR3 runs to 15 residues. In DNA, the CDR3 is TGTGCCAGCACCCACAACAGGGTTCTTACCTATGGCTACACCTTC. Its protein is CASTHNRVLTYGYTF.

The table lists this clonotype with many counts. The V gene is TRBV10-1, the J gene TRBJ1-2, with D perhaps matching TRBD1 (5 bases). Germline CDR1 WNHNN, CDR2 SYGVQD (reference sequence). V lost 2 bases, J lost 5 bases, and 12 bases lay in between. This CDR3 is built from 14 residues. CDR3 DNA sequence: TGCGCCAGCAGTGAGGCAGGGTGGTGGTATGGCTACACCTTC. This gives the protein CASSEAGWWYGYTF.

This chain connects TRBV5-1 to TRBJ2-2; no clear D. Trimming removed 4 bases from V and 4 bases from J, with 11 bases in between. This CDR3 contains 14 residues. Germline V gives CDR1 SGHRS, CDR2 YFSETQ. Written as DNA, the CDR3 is TGCGCCAGCAGCATAGATACGCGCACCGGGGAGCTGTTTTTT. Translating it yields CASSIDTRTGELFF.

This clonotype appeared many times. CDR3 nucleotide sequence: TGTGCCAGCAGCCTGATGAGGACAGCTCAAGAGACCCAGTACTTC. Translation: CASSLMRTAQETQYF. The chain combines TRBV7-2 with TRBJ2-5; TRBD1 is a possible D gene (6 bases). Germline V gives CDR1 SGHTA, CDR2 FQGNSA. V was clipped by 5 bases and J by 2 bases, with 15 bases between them. The CDR3 is made up of 15 amino acids.

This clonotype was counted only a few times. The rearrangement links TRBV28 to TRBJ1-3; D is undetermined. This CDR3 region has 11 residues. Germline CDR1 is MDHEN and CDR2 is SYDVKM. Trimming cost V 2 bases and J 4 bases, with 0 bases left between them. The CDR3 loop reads CASSLGNTIYF. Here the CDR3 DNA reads TGTGCCAGCAGTTTAGGAAACACCATATATTTT.

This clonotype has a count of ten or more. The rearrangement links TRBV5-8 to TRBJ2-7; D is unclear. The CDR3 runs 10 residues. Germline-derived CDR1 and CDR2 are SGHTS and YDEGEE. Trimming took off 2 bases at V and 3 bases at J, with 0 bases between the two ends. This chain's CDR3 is CASSFYEQYF. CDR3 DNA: TGTGCCAGCAGCTTCTACGAGCAGTACTTC.

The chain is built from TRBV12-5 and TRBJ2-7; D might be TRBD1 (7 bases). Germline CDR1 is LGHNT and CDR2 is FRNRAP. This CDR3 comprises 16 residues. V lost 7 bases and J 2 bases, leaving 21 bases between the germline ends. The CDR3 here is CASVVLGGTVPYEQYF. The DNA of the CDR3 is TGTGCTAGTGTGGTACTTGGGGGGACAGTCCCCTACGAGCAGTACTTC.

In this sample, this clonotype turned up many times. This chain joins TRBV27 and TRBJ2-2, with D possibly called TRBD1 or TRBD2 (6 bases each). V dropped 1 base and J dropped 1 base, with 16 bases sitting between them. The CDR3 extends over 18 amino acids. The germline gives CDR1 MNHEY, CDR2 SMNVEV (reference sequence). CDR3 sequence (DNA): TGTGCCAGCAGTTTATTCTTTTGGGGGGCCTGGAACACCGGGGAGCTGTTTTTT. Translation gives CASSLFFWGAWNTGELFF.

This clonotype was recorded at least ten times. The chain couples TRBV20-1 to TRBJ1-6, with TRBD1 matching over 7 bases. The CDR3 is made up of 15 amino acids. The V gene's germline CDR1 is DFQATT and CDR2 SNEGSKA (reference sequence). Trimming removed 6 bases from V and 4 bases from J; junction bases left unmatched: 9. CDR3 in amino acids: CSAFDRATYNSPLHF. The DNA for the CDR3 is TGCAGTGCGTTTGACAGGGCGACATATAATTCACCCCTCCACTTT.

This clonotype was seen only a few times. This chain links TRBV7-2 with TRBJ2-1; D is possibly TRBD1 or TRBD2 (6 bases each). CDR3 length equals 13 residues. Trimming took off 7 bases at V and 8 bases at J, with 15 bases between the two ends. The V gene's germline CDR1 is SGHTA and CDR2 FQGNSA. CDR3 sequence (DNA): TGTGCCAGCACCTCGCCGGGGGCGTATGAGCAGTTCTTC. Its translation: CASTSPGAYEQFF.

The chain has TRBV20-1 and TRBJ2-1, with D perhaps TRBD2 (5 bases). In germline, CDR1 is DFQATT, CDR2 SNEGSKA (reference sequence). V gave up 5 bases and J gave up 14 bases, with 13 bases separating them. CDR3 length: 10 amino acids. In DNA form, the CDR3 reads TGCAGTGCTCAGGACGTCGGGGAGTTCTTC. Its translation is CSAQDVGEFF.

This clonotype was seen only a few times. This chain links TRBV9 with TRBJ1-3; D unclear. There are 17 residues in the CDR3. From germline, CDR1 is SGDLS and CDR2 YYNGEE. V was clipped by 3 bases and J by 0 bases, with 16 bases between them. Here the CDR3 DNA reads TGTGCCAGCAGCGCCCCCCCCTCTCCGTACTCTGGAAACACCATATATTTT. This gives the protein CASSAPPSPYSGNTIYF.

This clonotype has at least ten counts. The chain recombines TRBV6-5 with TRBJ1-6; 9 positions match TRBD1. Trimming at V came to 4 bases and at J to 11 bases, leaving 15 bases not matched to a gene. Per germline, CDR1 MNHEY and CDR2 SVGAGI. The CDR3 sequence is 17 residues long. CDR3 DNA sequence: TGTGCCAGCAGTTTGAACAGGGGGCCTAACCGGTGGGCACCCCTCCACTTT. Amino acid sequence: CASSLNRGPNRWAPLHF.

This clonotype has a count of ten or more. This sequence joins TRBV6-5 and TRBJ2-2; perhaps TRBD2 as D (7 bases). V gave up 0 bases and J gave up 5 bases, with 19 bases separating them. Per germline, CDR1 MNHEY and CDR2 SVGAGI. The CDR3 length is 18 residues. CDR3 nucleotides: TGTGCCAGCAGTTACTCGACGCCGGCGGGGGCTGGGACCGGGGAGCTGTTTTTT. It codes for CASSYSTPAGAGTGELFF.

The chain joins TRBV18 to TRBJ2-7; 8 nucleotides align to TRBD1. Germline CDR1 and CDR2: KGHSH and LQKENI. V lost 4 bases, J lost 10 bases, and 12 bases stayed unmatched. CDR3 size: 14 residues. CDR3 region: CASSQPDRGGIQYF. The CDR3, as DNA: TGTGCCAGCTCACAACCTGACAGGGGAGGTATACAGTACTTC.

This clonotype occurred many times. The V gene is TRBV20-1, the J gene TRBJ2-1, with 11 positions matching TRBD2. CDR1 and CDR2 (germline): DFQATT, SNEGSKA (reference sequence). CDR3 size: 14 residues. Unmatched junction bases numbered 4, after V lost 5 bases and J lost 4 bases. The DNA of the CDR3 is TGCAGTGCTTTGACTAGCGGGGTATACAATGAGCAGTTCTTC. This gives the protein CSALTSGVYNEQFF.

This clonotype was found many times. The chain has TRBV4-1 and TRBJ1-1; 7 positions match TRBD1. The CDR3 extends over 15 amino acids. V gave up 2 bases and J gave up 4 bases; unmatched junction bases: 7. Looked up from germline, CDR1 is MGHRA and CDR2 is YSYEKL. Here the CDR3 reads CASSQTGTVSTEAFF. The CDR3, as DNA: TGCGCCAGCAGCCAAACCGGGACAGTGAGCACTGAAGCTTTCTTT.

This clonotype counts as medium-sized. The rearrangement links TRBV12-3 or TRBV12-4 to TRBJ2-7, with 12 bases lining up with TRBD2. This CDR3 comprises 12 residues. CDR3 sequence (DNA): TGTGCCAGCAGTTATCGGACTAGCGGGATGGCGGTA. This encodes CASSYRTSGMAV.